A selection of T cell receptor beta chains follows, all from one sample in a study of T cell changes during pregnancy in multiple sclerosis. Libraries were prepared by immunoSEQ multiplex PCR; TCRdb keeps only in-frame clonotypes and omits some of them. This table holds tens of thousands of clones, more than 85% found once. Sequencing was performed on CD4+ T cells from peripheral blood mononuclear cells, taken in the second trimester of pregnancy. All receptors come from a female donor with multiple sclerosis, enrolled in a pregnancy study. Each CDR3 is given with its conserved first and last residue. Fields, in order: CDR3 protein, CDR3 DNA, CDR3 length, D gene, J gene, clone size, V gene. A D gene is named only where the DNA matches it firmly. Expanded clones are given a class, and other clones once, few, many or no size at all.

CASSQTQGQPQHF	TGTGCCAGCTCACAGACCCAGGGGCAGCCCCAGCATTTT	13	-	TRBJ1-5	-	TRBV18
CASSLAGGFYNEQFF	TGTGCCAGCAGCTTGGCGGGAGGGTTCTACAATGAGCAGTTCTTC	15	TRBD2	TRBJ2-1	-	TRBV5-4
CASIGTVDTQYF	TGTGCCAGTATTGGGACAGTAGATACGCAGTATTTT	12	TRBD1	TRBJ2-3	-	TRBV19
CASSLAGVDQPQHF	TGTGCCAGCAGCTTGGCAGGGGTGGATCAGCCCCAGCATTTT	14	-	TRBJ1-5	-	TRBV5-6
CASSPQGRGYTF	TGTGCCAGCAGTCCCCAGGGTCGTGGCTACACCTTC	12	-	TRBJ1-2	once	TRBV28
CASSIGQGAVGYTF	TGTGCCAGTAGTATCGGCCAGGGGGCGGTTGGCTACACCTTC	14	TRBD1	TRBJ1-2	-	TRBV19
CASSLLQGARVDEQFF	TGTGCCAGTAGCCTTTTACAGGGGGCGCGGGTCGATGAGCAGTTCTTC	16	TRBD1	TRBJ2-1	once	TRBV19
CASSSPTRGLSTDTQYF	TGTGCCAGCAGCTCCCCCACGAGGGGGCTGAGCACAGATACGCAGTATTTT	17	TRBD1	TRBJ2-3	-	TRBV7-2
CASSPYTGGGTQYF	TGTGCCAGCAGCCCGTACACAGGGGGGGGGACCCAGTACTTC	14	-	TRBJ2-5	-	TRBV27
CASSKAGQSYEQYF	TGTGCCAGCAGCAAAGCCGGACAGTCCTACGAGCAGTACTTC	14	-	TRBJ2-7	-	TRBV21-1
CASSLWKETGQEYEQYF	TGCGCCAGCAGCTTGTGGAAAGAGACAGGGCAGGAATACGAGCAGTACTTC	17	TRBD1	TRBJ2-7	-	TRBV5-1
CASSIQTGKGELFF	TGTGCCAGCAGCATACAGACAGGGAAGGGGGAGCTGTTTTTT	14	TRBD1	TRBJ2-2	-	TRBV9
CASSLVTGWGRTYEQYF	TGTGCCAGCAGCTTAGTGACAGGGTGGGGAAGAACCTACGAGCAGTACTTC	17	TRBD1	TRBJ2-7	-	TRBV7-8
CASSLQGKAFF	TGTGCCAGCAGCTTACAGGGAAAAGCTTTCTTT	11	-	TRBJ1-1	-	TRBV5-5
CASSRNRGDTEAFF	TGTGCCAGCAGCAGAAACAGGGGTGACACTGAAGCTTTCTTT	14	TRBD1	TRBJ1-1	once	TRBV5-6
CAWSRTGGNGYTF	TGTGCCTGGAGTAGGACAGGGGGGAATGGCTACACCTTC	13	TRBD1	TRBJ1-2	-	TRBV30
CASSETGPSSGNTIYF	TGTGCCAGCAGTGAGACAGGGCCGAGCTCTGGAAACACCATATATTTT	16	TRBD1	TRBJ1-3	-	TRBV6-1
CATSRVGSGPWRGQFF	TGTGCCACCAGCAGAGTCGGTAGCGGGCCTTGGCGGGGGCAGTTCTTC	16	TRBD2	TRBJ2-1	-	TRBV15
CASSHGQANTIYF	TGTGCCAGCAGCCATGGACAGGCCAACACCATATATTTT	13	TRBD1	TRBJ1-3	-	TRBV7-2
CASSPGTGPNEKLFF	TGTGCCAGCAGCCCAGGGACAGGGCCTAATGAAAAACTGTTTTTT	15	TRBD1	TRBJ1-4	-	TRBV7-9
CASLTGKGSYEQYF	TGTGCCAGCTTGACAGGGAAAGGCTCCTACGAGCAGTACTTC	14	TRBD1	TRBJ2-7	-	TRBV2
CASRGLAGKGALHNEQFF	TGTGCCAGCAGGGGACTAGCGGGAAAGGGGGCTCTACACAATGAGCAGTTCTTC	18	TRBD2	TRBJ2-1	-	TRBV27
CASKEQTSSPEQFF	TGTGCCAGCAAAGAACAGACTAGTTCACCTGAGCAGTTCTTC	14	-	TRBJ2-1	-	TRBV2
CASSPQGAYTEAFF	TGTGCCAGCAGCCCCCAGGGGGCATACACTGAAGCTTTCTTT	14	TRBD1	TRBJ1-1	-	TRBV6-6
CAWRPPGTGGNYGYTF	TGTGCCTGGAGGCCTCCCGGGACAGGGGGTAACTATGGCTACACCTTC	16	TRBD1	TRBJ1-2	-	TRBV30
CASSPSPGTGGYWTQYF	TGCGCCAGCAGCCCAAGTCCCGGGACAGGGGGGTATTGGACCCAGTACTTC	17	TRBD1	TRBJ2-5	once	TRBV4-1
CASSDRGQTEAFF	TGCGCCAGCAGCGACAGGGGGCAAACTGAAGCTTTCTTT	13	TRBD1	TRBJ1-1	few	TRBV10-2
CASSPRDRVYNEQFF	TGTGCCAGCAGCCCCCGGGACAGGGTTTACAATGAGCAGTTCTTC	15	TRBD1	TRBJ2-1	-	TRBV9
CASSLGGTPNEQYF	TGCGCCAGCAGCTTGGGGGGCACGCCTAACGAGCAGTACTTC	14	-	TRBJ2-7	-	TRBV5-1
CASSGQGAGELFF	TGTGCCAGCAGTGGACAGGGAGCCGGGGAGCTGTTTTTT	13	TRBD1	TRBJ2-2	-	TRBV6-1
CASSFPRLTGADTQYF	TGTGCCAGCAGCTTCCCCAGACTCACGGGGGCAGATACGCAGTATTTT	16	-	TRBJ2-3	-	TRBV11-3
CASSPGLAGDYETQYF	TGCGCCAGCAGCCCGGGACTAGCGGGAGATTACGAGACCCAGTACTTC	16	TRBD2	TRBJ2-5	-	TRBV5-1
CASSYQGAISGNTIYF	TGTGCCAGCAGTTACCAGGGGGCGATCTCTGGAAACACCATATATTTT	16	TRBD1	TRBJ1-3	-	TRBV28
CASSEASQETQYF	TGCGCCAGCAGTGAGGCTAGCCAAGAGACCCAGTACTTC	13	-	TRBJ2-5	-	TRBV10-1
CASSYSGRNTEAFF	TGTGCCAGCAGTTACTCTGGCCGGAACACTGAAGCTTTCTTT	14	-	TRBJ1-1	-	TRBV6-5
CASTVRDNYGYTF	TGTGCCAGCACGGTCCGAGATAACTATGGCTACACCTTC	13	-	TRBJ1-2	-	TRBV18
CASSESGRGQGQYF	TGTGCCAGCAGTGAGTCGGGCAGGGGGCAAGGGCAGTATTTT	14	TRBD1	TRBJ2-3	once	TRBV25-1
CASRKDRGQDDYTF	TGTGCCAGCAGGAAAGACAGGGGGCAAGATGACTACACCTTC	14	TRBD1	TRBJ1-2	-	TRBV2
CASRWGQGANQPQHF	TGTGCCAGCAGATGGGGACAGGGGGCTAATCAGCCCCAGCATTTT	15	TRBD1	TRBJ1-5	-	TRBV28
CASSARTSGRDTQYF	TGTGCCAGCAGCGCTAGGACTAGCGGGAGAGATACGCAGTATTTT	15	TRBD2	TRBJ2-3	-	TRBV9
CASSLGRNNEQFF	TGTGCCAGCAGCTTGGGGCGGAACAATGAGCAGTTCTTC	13	-	TRBJ2-1	once	TRBV5-6